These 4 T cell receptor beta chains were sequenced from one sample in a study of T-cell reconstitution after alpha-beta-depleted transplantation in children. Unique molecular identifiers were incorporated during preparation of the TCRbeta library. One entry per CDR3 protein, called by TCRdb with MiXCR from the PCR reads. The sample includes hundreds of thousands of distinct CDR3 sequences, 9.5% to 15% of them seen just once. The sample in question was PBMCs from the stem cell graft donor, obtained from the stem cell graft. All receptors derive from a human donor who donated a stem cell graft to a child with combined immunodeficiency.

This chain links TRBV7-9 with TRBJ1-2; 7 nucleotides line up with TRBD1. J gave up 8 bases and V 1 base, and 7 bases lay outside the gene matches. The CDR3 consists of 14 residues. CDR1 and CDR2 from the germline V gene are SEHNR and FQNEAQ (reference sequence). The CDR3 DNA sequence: TGTGCCAGCAGCTTAGGGGACAGCCCTAAGGGCTACACCTTC. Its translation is CASSLGDSPKGYTF. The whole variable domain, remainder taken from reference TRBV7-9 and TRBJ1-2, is DTGVSQNPRHKITKRGQNVTFRCDPISEHNRLYWYRQTLGQGPEFLTYFQNEAQLEKSRLLSDRFSAERPKGSFSTLEIQRTEQGDSAMYLCASSLGDSPKGYTFGSGTRLTVV.

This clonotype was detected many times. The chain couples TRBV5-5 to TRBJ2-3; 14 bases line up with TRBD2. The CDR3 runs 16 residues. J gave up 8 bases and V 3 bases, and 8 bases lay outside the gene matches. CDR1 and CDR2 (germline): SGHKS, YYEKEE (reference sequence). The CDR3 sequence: CASSSLTSGRAGTQYF. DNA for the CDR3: TGTGCCAGCAGCTCCCTGACTAGCGGGAGGGCCGGTACGCAGTATTTT.

The CDR3 sequence: CASAWAGGSYEQYF. CDR3 nucleotide sequence: TGTGCCAGCGCTTGGGCGGGGGGTTCCTACGAGCAGTACTTC. The chain has TRBV7-3 and TRBJ2-7, with 8 bases identical to TRBD2. CDR3 length equals 14 residues. The J segment lost 1 base and the V segment lost 8 bases, leaving 7 bases of the junction unmatched. In germline, CDR1 is SGHTA, CDR2 FQGTGA.

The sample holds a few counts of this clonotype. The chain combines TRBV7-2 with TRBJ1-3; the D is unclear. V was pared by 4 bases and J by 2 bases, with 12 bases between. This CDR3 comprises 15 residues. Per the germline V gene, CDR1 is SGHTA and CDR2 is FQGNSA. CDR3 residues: CASSSLIFTGNTIYF. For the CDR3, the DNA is TGTGCCAGCAGCTCCCTAATTTTCACTGGAAACACCATATATTTT. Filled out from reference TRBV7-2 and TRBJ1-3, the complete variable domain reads GAGVSQSPSNKVTEKGKDVELRCDPISGHTALYWYRQSLGQGLEFLIYFQGNSAPDKSGLPSDRFSAERTGGSVSTLTIQRTQQEDSAVYLCASSSLIFTGNTIYFGEGSWLTVV.